The clone carrying this T cell receptor (beta chain) was seen many times. Germline CDR1 is SNHLY and CDR2 is FYNNEI. The CDR3 covers 17 residues. The trim removed 3 bases at V and 1 base at J, leaving 7 bases unmatched. The sample is drawn from a study of read filtering for tumor transcriptome and immune sequencing. This library used about 360 ng RNA and molecular barcoded adaptors spanning alpha/delta and beta/gamma chains. Each CDR3 protein gets one entry after TCRdb re-called the reads with MiXCR. This table holds fewer than 90,000 distinct CDR3 sequences, 9% to 15% found once. Source material: a population of CD138-negative cells sorted from bone marrow. The chain links TRBV2 to TRBJ2-5, with TRBD2 matching 11 bases. The receptor was isolated from a donor at least 40 years old with multiple myeloma. As DNA, the CDR3 is TGTGCCAGCAGTGAGACTAGCGGGATGGGGGGCCAAGAGACCCAGTACTTC. This sequence encodes CASSETSGMGGQETQYF.